These 22 T cell receptor beta chains were all obtained from the same sample, sequenced in a study of T cell clonality in common variable immunodeficiency. Findings of the study overall: Fewer deletions and N-nucleotide insertions were reportedly seen in common variable immunodeficiency TCR beta sequences.

For these TCRs, the target antigens are not known. Using immunoSEQ multiplex PCR, the repertoire was profiled, and TCRdb retains in-frame clones only, with some absent. The sample is made up of about 23,000 clones, none counted only once. Sequencing was done on a sample of peripheral blood mononuclear cells. These receptors were obtained from a human donor with common variable immunodeficiency.

This clone came up a few times. The CDR3 goes on 3 residues after the read ends, and that part is filled in from the germline J gene. The chain has TRBV30 and TRBJ2-7, with D possibly being TRBD2 (5 bases). There are 14 residues in the CDR3. Trimming shortened V by 3 bases and J by 5 bases, and 17 bases separated the two germline ends. Germline CDR1 is GTSNPN and CDR2 is SVGIG (reference sequence). The CDR3 bases that were read are TGTGCCTGGAGCCCACTAGGGTTCGGAAACGAG. Residues: CAWSPLGFGNE. Given in full, the CDR3 is CAWSPLGFGNEQYF.

With respect to this clone: The sequenced fragment ends 3 residues before the CDR3 boundary, so the rest is inferred from the germline J gene. The chain recombines TRBV18 with TRBJ1-6, with 11 bases that match TRBD1. CDR3 size: 13 residues. Germline V gives CDR1 KGHSH, CDR2 LQKENI. J was trimmed by 9 bases and V by 6 bases; bases with no gene match: 1. CDR3 loop: CASSGTGGSPLHF. The covered CDR3 bases are TGTGCCAGCTCCGGGACAGGGGGTTCACCC.

There are many counts of this clone. The observed sequence ends 3 residues before the CDR3 terminus, with the missing tail filled in from the germline J gene. The V gene is TRBV14, the J gene TRBJ2-1, with D possibly being TRBD2 (6 bases). Germline CDR1 is SGHDN and CDR2 is FVKESK. V dropped 3 bases and J dropped 4 bases, with 13 bases sitting between them. The CDR3 consists of 15 residues. Here the CDR3 reads CASSQGRDFYNEQFF. CDR3 bases read: TGTGCCAGCAGCCAGGGGCGGGACTTTTACAATGAG.

This clone appeared many times. The CDR3 extends 3 residues past the end of the read, so its final part is completed from the germline J gene. This chain uses TRBV2 with TRBJ2-2; D remains unclear. Looked up from germline, CDR1 is SNHLY and CDR2 is FYNNEI. The length of the CDR3 is 13 residues. V lost 5 bases and J 1 base, leaving 5 bases between the germline ends. CDR3 sequence reads: CASSRQNTGELFF. The covered CDR3 bases are TGTGCCAGCAGTAGACAGAACACCGGGGAG.

In its sample, this clone was seen many times. From the germline J gene comes the end of the CDR3, since the read stops 3 residues before it. This chain connects TRBV18 to TRBJ2-3; 7 bases align to TRBD1. This CDR3 comprises 16 residues. J was trimmed by 0 bases and V by 4 bases; bases with no gene match: 7. The V gene's germline CDR1 is KGHSH and CDR2 LQKENI. The CDR3 protein is CASSQRQGSSTDTQYF. The DNA read from the CDR3 is TGTGCCAGCTCACAGAGACAGGGATCAAGCACAGATACG.

Many counts were recorded for this clone. With the read ending 3 residues before the CDR3 end, the germline J gene is used to fill in that end. The gene calls are TRBV18 and TRBJ1-3; D may be TRBD1 (5 bases). Trimming removed 4 bases at V and 1 base at J, with 11 bases between. The CDR3 covers 15 residues. The germline V gene has CDR1 KGHSH and CDR2 LQKENI. CDR3 sequence reads: CASSLQQVSGNTIYF. CDR3 bases read: TGTGCCAGCTCACTGCAACAGGTATCTGGAAACACC.

Remarks on this clone: The read falls 3 residues short of the CDR3 end, and the missing part is taken from the germline J gene. This chain uses TRBV7-8 with TRBJ1-1; tentatively, D is TRBD1 (5 bases). Germline V gives CDR1 SGHVS, CDR2 FQNEAQ. V lost 3 bases, J lost 4 bases, and 6 bases lay in between. The CDR3 is 12 amino acids. The covered CDR3 bases are TGTGCCAGCAGCTTCCAGGGCACTGAA. This encodes CASSFQGTE. The whole CDR3 protein reads CASSFQGTEAFF.

Remarks on this clone: With the read ending 3 residues before the CDR3 end, the germline J gene is used to fill in that end. The chain links TRBV7-9 to TRBJ2-5, with 10 bases identical to TRBD1. Per the germline V gene, CDR1 is SEHNR and CDR2 is FQNEAQ (reference sequence). Trimming took 3 bases from V and 4 from J; bases not matched to a gene: 5. This CDR3 is built from 15 residues. The covered CDR3 bases are TGTGCCAGCAGCTTCGGACAGGGGGGACGAGAGACC. Its translation: CASSFGQGGRET. The CDR3 reads in full as CASSFGQGGRETQYF.

The table lists this clone with many counts. The read falls 3 residues short of the CDR3 end, and the missing part is taken from the germline J gene. V usage is TRBV29-1 and J usage is TRBJ1-2; possible D gene TRBD1, 5 bases. CDR1 and CDR2 (germline): SQVTM, ANQGSEA. V shed 4 bases and J shed 5 bases, with 14 bases lying between them. The CDR3 contains 13 residues. The CDR3 spells CSVVPGGGYGYTF. The DNA read from the CDR3 is TGCAGCGTTGTCCCCGGTGGGGGGTATGGC.

This clone occurred many times. The sequenced CDR3 bases are TGTGCCAGCAAAAACCAGGGGCCTTTCCACAATGAG. Amino acid sequence: CASKNQGPFHNE. The whole CDR3 region reads CASKNQGPFHNEQFF. The V and J genes are TRBV2 and TRBJ2-1, with D perhaps matching TRBD1 (6 bases). Read coverage stops 3 residues before the CDR3 terminus; the germline J gene supplies the remainder. The CDR3 consists of 15 residues. Germline values: CDR1 SNHLY, CDR2 FYNNEI. Trimming stripped 7 bases from V and 5 bases from J, with 18 bases between.

The DNA read from the CDR3 is TGTGCCAGCAGCCGAGGGACAGGGCTGAACACTGAA. This codes for CASSRGTGLNTE. The full CDR3 is CASSRGTGLNTEAFF. The chain combines TRBV7-9 with TRBJ1-1; 9 bases agree with TRBD1. The CDR3 end lies 3 residues beyond the end of the read and is filled in from the germline J gene. The CDR3 is 15 residues long. The germline CDR1 and CDR2 sequences are SEHNR and FQNEAQ (reference sequence). The trim removed 5 bases at V and 0 bases at J, leaving 4 bases unmatched.

This clone has just a few counts. Coverage ceases 3 residues before the CDR3 finishes, and the germline J gene fills in the end. The gene calls are TRBV6-1 and TRBJ1-2; D is ambiguous. The CDR3 is made up of 13 amino acids. V shed 1 base and J shed 5 bases, with 8 bases lying between them. The germline V gene has CDR1 MNHNS and CDR2 SASEGT. The CDR3: CASSEGSLYGYTF. The sequenced part of the CDR3 DNA is TGTGCCAGCAGTGAAGGGTCACTGTATGGC.

This clone was seen more than once but under ten times. The read ends 3 residues shy of where the CDR3 ends; the end is completed using the germline J gene. This rearrangement joins TRBV7-6 to TRBJ2-1; D is perhaps TRBD2 (6 bases). Trimming removed 4 bases from V and 2 bases from J, with 15 bases in between. Germline CDR1 SGHVS, CDR2 FNYEAQ. The CDR3 extends over 16 amino acids. CDR3 DNA (partial): TGTGCCAGCAGCTCGGCCGCGACTAGGGCCTACAATGAG. Encoded protein: CASSSAATRAYNE. The entire CDR3 sequence reads CASSSAATRAYNEQFF. Using reference TRBV7-6 and TRBJ2-1 for the parts outside the CDR3, the full variable domain is GAGVSQSPRYKVTKRGQDVALRCDPISGHVSLYWYRQALGQGPEFLTYFNYEAQQDKSGLPNDRFSAERPEGSISTLTIQRTEQRDSAMYRCASSSAATRAYNEQFFGPGTRLTVL.

To note about this clone: From the germline J gene comes the end of the CDR3, since the read stops 3 residues before it. V usage is TRBV2 and J usage is TRBJ2-1; D might be TRBD2 (6 bases). The length of the CDR3 is 14 residues. The germline CDR1 and CDR2 sequences are SNHLY and FYNNEI. V was clipped by 3 bases and J by 6 bases, with 12 bases between them. CDR3 DNA, as far as it was read: TGTGCCAGCAGTGACCGACTAGTGGGCAATGAG. Protein sequence: CASSDRLVGNE. The whole CDR3 is CASSDRLVGNEQFF.

Partial CDR3 DNA: TGCGCCAGCAGCCTGGGACAGGGGCCCTACGAG. This gives the protein CASSLGQGPYE. The CDR3 in its entirety is CASSLGQGPYEQYF. The chain employs TRBV10-1 and TRBJ2-7; 10 bases line up with TRBD1. The observed sequence ends 3 residues before the CDR3 terminus, with the missing tail filled in from the germline J gene. Looked up from germline, CDR1 is WNHNN and CDR2 is SYGVQD (reference sequence). This CDR3 contains 14 residues. V lost 6 bases to trimming and J lost 2 bases; unmatched junction nucleotides: 4.

There are a few counts of this clone. The CDR3 is cut off 3 residues early in the read; its end comes from the germline J gene. The chain has TRBV30 and TRBJ1-2; D is undetermined. V was shortened by 6 bases and J by 1 base, with 18 bases between the two germline ends. This CDR3 region has 15 residues. Germline values: CDR1 GTSNPN, CDR2 SVGIG (reference sequence). CDR3 amino acids: CACGEDGDFNYGYTF. The CDR3 bases that were read are TGTGCCTGCGGGGAGGACGGGGATTTTAACTATGGC. Combining the CDR3 with reference TRBV30 and TRBJ1-2 gives the whole variable domain SQTIHQWPATLVQPVGSPLSLECTVEGTSNPNLYWYRQAAGRGLQLLFYSVGIGQISSEVPQNLSASRPQDRQFILSSKKLLLSDSGFYLCACGEDGDFNYGYTFGSGTRLTVV.

By frequency in the sample, this clone is large (0.1 to 1%). The read ends 3 residues shy of where the CDR3 ends; the end is completed using the germline J gene. The rearrangement uses TRBV2 and TRBJ2-3; 7 nucleotides agree with TRBD2. CDR1 is SNHLY, CDR2 FYNNEI, per germline. V shed 7 bases and J 2 bases; nucleotides not matched to a gene: 6. The CDR3 consists of 14 residues. CDR3 loop: CASISGSYTDTQYF. CDR3 DNA (partial): TGTGCCAGCATTAGCGGGTCTTACACAGATACG.

On this clone itself: The read ends 3 residues before the CDR3 terminus; that terminus is restored from the germline J gene. V and J are TRBV2 and TRBJ2-2; 7 nucleotides align to TRBD2. CDR1 and CDR2 (germline): SNHLY, FYNNEI. V lost 5 bases and J lost 7; bases outside the gene matches: 13. The CDR3 spans 16 residues. CDR3 amino acids: CASSTGLGGNGGELFF. Incomplete CDR3 DNA: TGTGCCAGCAGTACTGGTTTGGGGGGGAATGGCGGGGAG.

A note on this clone: Read coverage stops 3 residues before the CDR3 terminus; the germline J gene supplies the remainder. J is TRBJ1-1 and V is TRBV18; TRBD1 matches at 7 bases. CDR1 is KGHSH, CDR2 LQKENI, per germline. This CDR3 spans 13 amino acids. The V segment lost 5 bases and the J segment 7 bases; nucleotides outside the gene matches: 7. Partial CDR3 DNA: TGTGCCAGCTCATCTCGACAGGGCCTTGAA. Its translation: CASSSRQGLE. The full CDR3 protein is CASSSRQGLEAFF.

At least ten counts were recorded for this clone. The read halts 3 residues ahead of the CDR3 end, with the missing end drawn from the germline J gene. The V call is TRBV9, the J call TRBJ2-1; 8 positions agree with TRBD2. The CDR3 totals 18 residues. Trimming cost V 3 bases and J 0 bases; bases outside gene matches: 11. Germline lookup yields CDR1 SGDLS and CDR2 YYNGEE. CDR3 sequence: CASSGGVAGRSSYNEQFF. The sequenced CDR3 bases are TGTGCCAGCAGCGGCGGGGTAGCGGGGCGTAGCTCCTACAATGAG.

Comment on this clone: From the germline J gene comes the end of the CDR3, since the read stops 3 residues before it. The J gene is TRBJ1-5, the V gene TRBV19; D may be TRBD1 (6 bases). The CDR3 consists of 13 residues. Germline lookup yields CDR1 LNHDA and CDR2 SQIVND (reference sequence). Trimming left V 9 bases short and J 4 bases short, with 13 bases between. The CDR3 spells CASHTGTNQPQHF. CDR3 DNA (partial): TGTGCCAGCCACACCGGGACAAATCAGCCC. The variable domain in full, with the rest retrieved from reference TRBV19 and TRBJ1-5, is DGGITQSPKYLFRKEGQNVTLSCEQNLNHDAMYWYRQDPGQGLRLIYYSQIVNDFQKGDIAEGYSVSREKKESFPLTVTSAQKNPTAFYLCASHTGTNQPQHFGDGTRLSIL.

This clone was seen many times. Coverage ceases 3 residues before the CDR3 finishes, and the germline J gene fills in the end. V and J are TRBV10-1 and TRBJ2-5; D call uncertain. V was clipped by 6 bases and J by 2 bases, with 4 bases between them. CDR1 and CDR2 from the germline V gene are WNHNN and SYGVQD (reference sequence). This CDR3 is built from 11 residues. This chain's CDR3 is CASSGQETQYF. CDR3 DNA, as far as it was read: TGCGCCAGCAGCGGGCAAGAGACC.